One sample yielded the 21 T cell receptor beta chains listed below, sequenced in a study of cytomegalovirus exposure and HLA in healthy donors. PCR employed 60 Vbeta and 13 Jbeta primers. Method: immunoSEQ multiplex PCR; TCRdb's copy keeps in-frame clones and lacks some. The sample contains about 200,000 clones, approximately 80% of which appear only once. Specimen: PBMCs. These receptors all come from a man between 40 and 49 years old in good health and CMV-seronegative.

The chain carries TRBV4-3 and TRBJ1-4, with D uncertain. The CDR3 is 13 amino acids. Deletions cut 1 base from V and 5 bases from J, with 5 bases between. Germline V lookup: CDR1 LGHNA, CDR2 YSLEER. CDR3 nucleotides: TGCGCCAGCAGCCAAGGTGCGAATGAAAAACTGTTTTTT. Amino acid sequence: CASSQGANEKLFF.

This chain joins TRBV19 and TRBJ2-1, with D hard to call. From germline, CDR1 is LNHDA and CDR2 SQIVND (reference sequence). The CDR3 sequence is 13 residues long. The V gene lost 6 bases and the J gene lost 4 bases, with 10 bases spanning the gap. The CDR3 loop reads CASRPQHYNEQFF. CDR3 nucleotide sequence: TGTGCCAGTAGGCCACAGCATTACAATGAGCAGTTCTTC.

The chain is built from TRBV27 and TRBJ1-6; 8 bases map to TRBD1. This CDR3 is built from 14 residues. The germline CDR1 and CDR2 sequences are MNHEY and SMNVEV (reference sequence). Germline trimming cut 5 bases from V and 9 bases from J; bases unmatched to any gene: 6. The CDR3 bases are TGTGCCAGCAGTGCCGGGACAGGACTTTCACCCCTCCACTTT. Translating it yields CASSAGTGLSPLHF.

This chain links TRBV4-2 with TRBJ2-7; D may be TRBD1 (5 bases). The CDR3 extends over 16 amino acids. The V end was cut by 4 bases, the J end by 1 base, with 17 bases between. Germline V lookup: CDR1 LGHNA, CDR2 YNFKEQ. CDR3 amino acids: CASSPPEAGSSYEQYF. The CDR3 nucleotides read TGTGCCAGCAGCCCGCCCGAAGCAGGGTCTTCCTACGAGCAGTACTTC.

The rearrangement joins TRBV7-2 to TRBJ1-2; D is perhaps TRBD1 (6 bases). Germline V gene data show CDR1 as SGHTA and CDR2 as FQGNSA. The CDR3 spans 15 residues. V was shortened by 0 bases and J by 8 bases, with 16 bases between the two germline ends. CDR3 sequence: CASSLARNRVEGYTF. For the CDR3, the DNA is TGTGCCAGCAGCTTAGCCCGCAACAGGGTAGAGGGCTACACCTTC.

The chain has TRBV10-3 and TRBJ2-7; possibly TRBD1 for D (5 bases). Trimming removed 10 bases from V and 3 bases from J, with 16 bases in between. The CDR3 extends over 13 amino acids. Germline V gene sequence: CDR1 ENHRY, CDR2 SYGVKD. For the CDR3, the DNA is TGTGCCACTTCGAAGGGTGACAGCTACGAGCAGTACTTC. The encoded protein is CATSKGDSYEQYF.

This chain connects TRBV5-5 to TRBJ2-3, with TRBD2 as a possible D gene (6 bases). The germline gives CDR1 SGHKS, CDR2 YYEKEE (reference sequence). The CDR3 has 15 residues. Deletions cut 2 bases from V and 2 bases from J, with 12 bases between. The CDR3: CASSLLRRDTDTQYF. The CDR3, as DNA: TGTGCCAGCAGCTTATTACGGCGGGACACAGATACGCAGTATTTT.

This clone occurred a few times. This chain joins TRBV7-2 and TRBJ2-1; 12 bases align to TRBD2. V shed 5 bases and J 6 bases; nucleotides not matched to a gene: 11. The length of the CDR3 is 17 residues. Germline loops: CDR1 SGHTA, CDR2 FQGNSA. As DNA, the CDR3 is TGTGCCAGCAGCCCTGATGGAAGGACTAGCGGGATCAATGAGCAGTTCTTC. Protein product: CASSPDGRTSGINEQFF. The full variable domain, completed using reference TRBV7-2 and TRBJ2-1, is GAGVSQSPSNKVTEKGKDVELRCDPISGHTALYWYRQSLGQGLEFLIYFQGNSAPDKSGLPSDRFSAERTGGSVSTLTIQRTQQEDSAVYLCASSPDGRTSGINEQFFGPGTRLTVL.

The CDR3 DNA reads TGTGCCAGCAGCTTGGTGGCAGGGCGGGGGAATCAGCCCCAGCATTTT. It codes for CASSLVAGRGNQPQHF. The genes are TRBV5-5 and TRBJ1-5, with D tentatively TRBD1 (5 bases). The CDR3 extends over 16 amino acids. V gave up 0 bases and J gave up 4 bases, with 14 bases separating them. CDR1 and CDR2 (germline): SGHKS, YYEKEE (reference sequence). The full variable domain, in which reference TRBV5-5 and TRBJ1-5 provide the parts outside the CDR3, is DAGVTQSPTHLIKTRGQQVTLRCSPISGHKSVSWYQQVLGQGPQFIFQYYEKEERGRGNFPDRFSARQFPNYSSELNVNALLLGDSALYLCASSLVAGRGNQPQHFGDGTRLSIL.

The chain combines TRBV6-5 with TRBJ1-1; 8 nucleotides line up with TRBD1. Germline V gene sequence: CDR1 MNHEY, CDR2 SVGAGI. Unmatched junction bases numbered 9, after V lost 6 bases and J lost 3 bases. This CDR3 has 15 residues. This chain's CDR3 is CASSERDRGHTEAFF. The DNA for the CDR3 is TGTGCCAGCAGCGAAAGAGACAGGGGACACACTGAAGCTTTCTTT.

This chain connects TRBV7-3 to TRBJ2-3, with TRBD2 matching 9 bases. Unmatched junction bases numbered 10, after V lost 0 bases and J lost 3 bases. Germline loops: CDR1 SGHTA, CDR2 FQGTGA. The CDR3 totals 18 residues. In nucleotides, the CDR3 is TGTGCCAGCAGCTTAACGGCTAGGGGCGGGGGGGCGACAGATACGCAGTATTTT. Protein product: CASSLTARGGGATDTQYF.

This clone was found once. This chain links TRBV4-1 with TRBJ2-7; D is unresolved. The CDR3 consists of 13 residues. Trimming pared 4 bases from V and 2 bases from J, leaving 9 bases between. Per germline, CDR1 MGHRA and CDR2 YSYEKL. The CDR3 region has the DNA TGCGCCAGCAGCCTAGAACAGACCTACGAGCAGTACTTC. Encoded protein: CASSLEQTYEQYF.

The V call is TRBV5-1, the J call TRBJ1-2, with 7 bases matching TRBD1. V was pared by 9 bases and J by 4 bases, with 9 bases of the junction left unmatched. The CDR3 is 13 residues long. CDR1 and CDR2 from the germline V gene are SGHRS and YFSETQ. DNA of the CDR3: TGCGCCACCCGACAGGGAGAGGGCTATGGCTACACCTTC. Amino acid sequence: CATRQGEGYGYTF.

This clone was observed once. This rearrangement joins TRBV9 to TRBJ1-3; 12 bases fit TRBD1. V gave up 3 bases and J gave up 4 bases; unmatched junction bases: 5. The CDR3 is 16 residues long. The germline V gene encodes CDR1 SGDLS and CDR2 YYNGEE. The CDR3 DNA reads TGTGCCAGCAGCGCCGGGACAGGGGGCTGGGGAAACACCATATATTTT. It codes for CASSAGTGGWGNTIYF.

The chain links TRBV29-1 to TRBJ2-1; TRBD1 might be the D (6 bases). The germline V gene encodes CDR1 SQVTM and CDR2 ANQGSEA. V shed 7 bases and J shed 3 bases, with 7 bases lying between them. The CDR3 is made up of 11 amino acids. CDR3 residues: CSADSYNEQFF. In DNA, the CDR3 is TGCAGCGCGGACAGCTACAATGAGCAGTTCTTC.

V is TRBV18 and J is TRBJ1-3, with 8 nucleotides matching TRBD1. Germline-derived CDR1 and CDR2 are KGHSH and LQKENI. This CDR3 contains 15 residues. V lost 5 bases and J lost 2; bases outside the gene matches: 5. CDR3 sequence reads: CASSEGTGPGNTIYF. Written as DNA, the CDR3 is TGTGCCAGCTCAGAAGGGACAGGCCCTGGAAACACCATATATTTT.

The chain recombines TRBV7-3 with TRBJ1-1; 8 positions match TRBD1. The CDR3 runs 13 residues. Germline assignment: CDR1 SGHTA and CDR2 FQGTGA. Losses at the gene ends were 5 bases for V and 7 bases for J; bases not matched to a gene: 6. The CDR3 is CASSRDRSDEAFF. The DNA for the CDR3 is TGTGCCAGCAGCCGGGACAGGTCGGATGAAGCTTTCTTT.

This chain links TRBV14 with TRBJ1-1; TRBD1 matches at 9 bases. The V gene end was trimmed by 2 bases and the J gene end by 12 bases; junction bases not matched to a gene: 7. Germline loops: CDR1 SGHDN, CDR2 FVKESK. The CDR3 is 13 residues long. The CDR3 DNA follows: TGTGCCAGCAGCCAACCCGGACAGGGGAAAACTTTCTTT. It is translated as CASSQPGQGKTFF. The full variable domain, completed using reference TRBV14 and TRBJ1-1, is EAGVTQFPSHSVIEKGQTVTLRCDPISGHDNLYWYRRVMGKEIKFLLHFVKESKQDESGMPNNRFLAERTGGTYSTLKVQPAELEDSGVYFCASSQPGQGKTFFGQGTRLTVV.

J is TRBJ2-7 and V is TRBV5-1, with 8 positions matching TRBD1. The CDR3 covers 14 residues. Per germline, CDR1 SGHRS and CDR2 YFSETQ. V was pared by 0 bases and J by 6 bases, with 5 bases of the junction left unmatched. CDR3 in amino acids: CASSLVGQGGEQYF. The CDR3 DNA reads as TGCGCCAGCAGCTTGGTTGGACAGGGTGGCGAGCAGTACTTC.

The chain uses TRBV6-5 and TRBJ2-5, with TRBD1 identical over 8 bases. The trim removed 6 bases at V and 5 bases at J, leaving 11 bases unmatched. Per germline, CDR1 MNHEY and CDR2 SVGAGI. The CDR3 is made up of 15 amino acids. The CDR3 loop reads CASSVRGQAGETQYF. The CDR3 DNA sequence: TGTGCCAGCAGCGTTCGGGGACAGGCGGGGGAGACCCAGTACTTC.

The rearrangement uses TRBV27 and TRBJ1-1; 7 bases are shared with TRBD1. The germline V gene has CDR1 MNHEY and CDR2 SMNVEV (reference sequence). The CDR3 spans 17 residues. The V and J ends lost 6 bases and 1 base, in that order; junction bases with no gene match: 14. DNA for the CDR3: TGTGCCAGCAGCTATACATACCTACAGGGGCCGAACACTGAAGCTTTCTTT. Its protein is CASSYTYLQGPNTEAFF.